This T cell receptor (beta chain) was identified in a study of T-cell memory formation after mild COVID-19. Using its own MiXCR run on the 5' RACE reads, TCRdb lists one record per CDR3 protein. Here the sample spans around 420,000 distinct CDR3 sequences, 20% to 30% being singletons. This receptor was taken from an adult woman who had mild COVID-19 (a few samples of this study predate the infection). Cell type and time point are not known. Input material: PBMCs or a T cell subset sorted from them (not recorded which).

The CDR3, as DNA: TGCGCCAGCAGCCTATCCCCCGGGACAGGGGGCTATGAGCAGTTCTTC. Translation: CASSLSPGTGGYEQFF. This chain links TRBV5-1 with TRBJ2-1, with 12 nucleotides matching TRBD1. V was clipped by 4 bases and J by 8 bases; unmatched bases: 10. This CDR3 contains 16 residues. CDR1 and CDR2 (germline): SGHRS, YFSETQ.